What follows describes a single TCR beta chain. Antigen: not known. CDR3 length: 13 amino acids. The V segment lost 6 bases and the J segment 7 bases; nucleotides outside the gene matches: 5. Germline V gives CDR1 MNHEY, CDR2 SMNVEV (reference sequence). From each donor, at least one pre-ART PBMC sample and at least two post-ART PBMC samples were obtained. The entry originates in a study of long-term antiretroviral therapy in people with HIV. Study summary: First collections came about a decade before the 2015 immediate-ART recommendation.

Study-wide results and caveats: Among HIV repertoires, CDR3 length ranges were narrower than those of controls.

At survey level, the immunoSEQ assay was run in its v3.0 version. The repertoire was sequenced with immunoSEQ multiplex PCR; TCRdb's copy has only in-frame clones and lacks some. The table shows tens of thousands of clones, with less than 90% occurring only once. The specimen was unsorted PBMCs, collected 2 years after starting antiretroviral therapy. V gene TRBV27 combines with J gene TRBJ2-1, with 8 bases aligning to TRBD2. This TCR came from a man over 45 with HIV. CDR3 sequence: CASSLREGNEQFF. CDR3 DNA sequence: TGTGCCAGCAGCCTCCGGGAGGGTAATGAGCAGTTCTTC.